These 29 T cell receptor beta chains came from one sample sequenced in a study of tumor-infiltrating lymphocytes in primary liver carcinoma. A constant-region primer served to make TCR beta cDNA from about 500 ng total RNA. Generation of the TCR beta libraries relied on three nested multiplex PCR rounds using slightly modified ARM-PCR. TRBV1-TRBV30 forward primers paired with a C-beta reverse primer drove the first two PCR rounds, around 10 cycles each. In TCRdb, the multiplex PCR reads were re-called with MiXCR into one record per CDR3 protein. The top ten hold around 19% of the sample, which has around 80,000 distinct CDR3 sequences, approximately 70% seen once. The study co-extracted DNA and RNA from 20-30 mg of unsorted bulk tissue. Sequences were obtained from liver tumor tissue from sampling region 1. Subset specified: tumor region T1, superior pole. These receptors came from a middle-aged man with primary liver carcinoma and hepatitis B virus infection.

This clonotype was seen a few times. V gene TRBV19 combines with J gene TRBJ2-5; D is possibly TRBD2 (6 bases). V was shortened by 5 bases and J by 5 bases, with 9 bases between the two germline ends. CDR3 length: 12 residues. Germline assignment: CDR1 LNHDA and CDR2 SQIVND (reference sequence). CDR3 sequence (DNA): TGTGCCAGTAGTGCACGGGGGGAGACCCAGTACTTC. Protein product: CASSARGETQYF.

This clonotype was found once. With a much larger clone just one base away, this may be a read error. This rearrangement joins TRBV7-3 to TRBJ2-1; D tentatively fits TRBD1 or TRBD2 (6 bases each). V was trimmed by 5 bases and J by 5 bases, leaving 16 bases between them. The CDR3 length is 15 residues. Per the germline V gene, CDR1 is SGHTA and CDR2 is FQGTGA. The CDR3 here is CASSPKGGTHNEQFF. Here the CDR3 DNA reads TGTGCCAGCAGCCCCAAAGGGGGGACCCACAATGAGCAGTTCTTC.

Comments on this clonotype: No conserved phenylalanine or tryptophan is present at the end of the CDR3, so a read error is the likely explanation. V is TRBV11-2 and J is TRBJ2-2, with D perhaps given as TRBD1 or TRBD2 (5 bases each). Deletions cut 2 bases from V and 6 bases from J, with 10 bases between. This CDR3 has 14 amino acids. The germline V gene encodes CDR1 SGHAT and CDR2 FQNNGV. The DNA for the CDR3 is TGTGCCAGCAGCTTAAATTGGGACGCCGGGGAGCTGTTTTAT. This codes for CASSLNWDAGELFY.

The J gene is TRBJ2-7, the V gene TRBV28; 11 nucleotides align to TRBD2. The V segment lost 5 bases and the J segment 6 bases; nucleotides outside the gene matches: 21. Germline CDR1 reads MDHEN; CDR2 reads SYDVKM. This CDR3 spans 19 amino acids. CDR3 nucleotide sequence: TGTGCCAGCAGTCCCAGACAGGGCTATCTAGCGGGAGGAACGGGCGAGCAGTACTTC. This translates into CASSPRQGYLAGGTGEQYF.

This clonotype appeared many times. This chain uses TRBV29-1 with TRBJ2-7; no reliable D call. Germline lookup yields CDR1 SQVTM and CDR2 ANQGSEA. The ends were cut back, 0 bases at V and 2 bases at J, with 5 bases in the middle. CDR3 length equals 12 residues. The CDR3 protein is CSVEDQAYEQYF. For the CDR3, the DNA is TGCAGCGTTGAAGATCAGGCCTACGAGCAGTACTTC.

A word on this clonotype: Because the CDR3 is missing its conserved closing phenylalanine or tryptophan, this is likely a read error. DNA of the CDR3: TGCGCCAGCAACCCGGAATCTAGCGCAGATACGCAGTATATT. It codes for CASNPESSADTQYI. This chain connects TRBV5-1 to TRBJ2-3; D might be TRBD2 (6 bases). V was clipped by 6 bases and J by 4 bases, with 15 bases between them. Per the germline V gene, CDR1 is SGHRS and CDR2 is YFSETQ. This CDR3 is built from 14 residues.

For this clonotype: At one end, the junction sequence differs from germline, possibly due to a read error. V gene TRBV7-8 combines with J gene TRBJ2-1; 10 nucleotides align to TRBD2. The CDR3 sequence is 15 residues long. CDR1 and CDR2 from the germline V gene are SGHVS and FQNEAQ. The CDR3 is CTSSLALAGVHEQFF. For the CDR3, the DNA is TGTACCAGCAGTTTAGCGCTAGCGGGAGTACATGAGCAGTTCTTC.

J is TRBJ1-1 and V is TRBV2, with 7 positions matching TRBD1. The CDR3 sequence is 13 residues long. Germline trimming cut 7 bases from V and 10 bases from J; bases unmatched to any gene: 12. Germline V gives CDR1 SNHLY, CDR2 FYNNEI. CDR3 protein: CASILDRPQAAFF. The CDR3, as DNA: TGTGCCAGCATCCTGGACAGGCCTCAGGCAGCTTTCTTT.

This clonotype was seen a handful of times. One junction end does not reproduce the germline sequence, and a read error may be involved. This chain uses TRBV9 with TRBJ1-1, with 10 bases that match TRBD1. The germline gives CDR1 SGDLS, CDR2 YYNGEE. The CDR3 loop spans 14 amino acids. Written as DNA, the CDR3 is TGTGCCAGCAGCGTATTGACAGGGGGCACTGAAACTTTCTTT. As protein: CASSVLTGGTETFF.

As for this clonotype: Germline and junction disagree at one end, which may indicate a read error. This chain links TRBV10-3 with TRBJ2-1; D remains unclear. CDR1 ENHRY and CDR2 SYGVKD come from the germline V gene. This CDR3 contains 12 residues. CDR3 bases: TGTGCCATTAGTGAGTTGGGCGTTGAGCAGTTCTTC. Translating gives CAISELGVEQFF.

Regarding this clonotype: Germline and junction disagree at one end, which may indicate a read error. The chain uses TRBV11-2 and TRBJ2-3; 9 bases align to TRBD2. Per germline, CDR1 SGHAT and CDR2 FQNNGV. The CDR3 extends over 16 amino acids. As DNA, the CDR3 is TGTGCCAGCAGCCCCCCGACTAGCGGCGGCACCGATACACAGTATTTT. It translates to CASSPPTSGGTDTQYF.

The V call is TRBV29-1, the J call TRBJ1-1, with 8 nucleotides matching TRBD1. V lost 2 bases, J lost 6 bases, and 11 bases stayed unmatched. Per germline, CDR1 SQVTM and CDR2 ANQGSEA. The CDR3 totals 15 residues. The CDR3 bases are TGCAGCGTTGAAAAGAGGCAGGGGGCTGGTGCTGAAGCTTTCTTT. It is translated as CSVEKRQGAGAEAFF.

A word on this clonotype: At one of its ends the junction is not consistent with the germline gene, which may arise from a read error. The CDR3 loop reads CSSSQVGVGTKGYTF. The CDR3 DNA is TGTTCCAGCAGCCAAGTAGGAGTCGGGACGAAAGGCTACACCTTC. The chain combines TRBV14 with TRBJ1-2, with D maybe TRBD1 (5 bases). This CDR3 has 15 residues. Germline V gene sequence: CDR1 SGHDN, CDR2 FVKESK.

This clonotype showed up just once. CDR3 in amino acids: CSVVNIGNNADTQYF. CDR3 coding DNA: TGCAGCGTTGTAAATATCGGGAATAACGCAGATACGCAGTATTTT. The genes are TRBV29-1 and TRBJ2-3; perhaps TRBD2 as D (5 bases). The CDR3 totals 15 residues. V dropped 4 bases and J dropped 4 bases, with 18 bases sitting between them. From germline, CDR1 is SQVTM and CDR2 ANQGSEA.

In regard to this clonotype: Germline and junction disagree at one end, which may indicate a read error. This chain joins TRBV6-5 and TRBJ2-7, with D possibly TRBD1 on 5 matching bases. The CDR3 has 15 residues. The germline V gene encodes CDR1 MNHEY and CDR2 SVGAGI. CDR3 sequence (DNA): TGTGGCAGCAGTTACTCCCCAAGCTGGGGCAAAGAGCAGTACTTC. It codes for CGSSYSPSWGKEQYF.

The CDR3 bases are TGCAGTGCTAGAGCTGGTTACCCTAGCACAGATACGCAGTATTTT. It encodes CSARAGYPSTDTQYF. This chain joins TRBV20-1 and TRBJ2-3; D unclear. V gave up 1 base and J gave up 0 bases, with 11 bases separating them. CDR1 and CDR2 from the germline V gene are DFQATT and SNEGSKA (reference sequence). The CDR3 extends over 15 amino acids.

A word on this clonotype: This CDR3 is missing its conserved last phenylalanine or tryptophan, likely due to a read error. This rearrangement joins TRBV4-2 to TRBJ2-3, with D tentatively TRBD1 (6 bases). This CDR3 spans 15 amino acids. The germline V gene encodes CDR1 LGHNA and CDR2 YNFKEQ. The CDR3 nucleotides read TGTGCCAGCAGCCAACCGAGAACAAGGACAGATATGCAGTATTAT. This sequence encodes CASSQPRTRTDMQYY.

Concerning this clonotype itself: The CDR3 end shows no conserved phenylalanine or tryptophan, and so a read error is likely. V usage is TRBV5-4 and J usage is TRBJ2-1; 9 bases are shared with TRBD2. CDR3 length: 15 amino acids. J gave up 4 bases and V 0 bases, and 2 bases lay outside the gene matches. CDR1 is SGHNT, CDR2 YYREEE, per germline (reference sequence). The CDR3, as DNA: TGTGCCAGCAGCTTGGGCGGGAGGGTATACAATGAGCAGTTCCCC. This codes for CASSLGGRVYNEQFP.

A remark on this clonotype: This clone may be a read error of a much larger clone one base away. The chain recombines TRBV5-1 with TRBJ1-2; no reliable D call. Looked up from germline, CDR1 is SGHRS and CDR2 is YFSETQ. Trimming cost V 5 bases and J 6 bases, with 11 bases left between them. The CDR3 runs to 12 residues. The CDR3 coding sequence is TGCGCCAGCAGGTCCACGGCCCATGGCTACACCTTC. Translated, it gives CASRSTAHGYTF.

Comment on this clonotype: Lacking the conserved final phenylalanine or tryptophan, this CDR3 likely reflects a read error. The chain recombines TRBV12-3 or TRBV12-4 with TRBJ2-7; the match to TRBD2 covers 8 bases. This CDR3 has 13 residues. The CDR3 sequence: CASSLAGSYEQYL. Here the CDR3 DNA reads TGTGCCAGTAGTTTAGCGGGAAGTTACGAGCAGTACCTC.

In regard to this clonotype: A junction end diverges from the germline sequence, so it may reflect a read error. This rearrangement joins TRBV12-3 or TRBV12-4 to TRBJ2-7, with a tentative D call TRBD2 (5 bases). The CDR3 consists of 13 residues. CDR3 amino acids: CASTRREYYELYF. DNA for the CDR3: TGTGCCAGCACCAGACGGGAATACTATGAGCTGTACTTC.

As to this clonotype: This clone may be a read error of a much larger clone one base away. The chain has TRBV12-3 or TRBV12-4 and TRBJ2-5, with D perhaps assigned TRBD1 or TRBD2 (5 bases each). This CDR3 is built from 11 residues. CDR3 DNA sequence: TGTGCCAGCAGCCCCGAAGGGACCCATTACTTC. Its protein product is CASSPEGTHYF.

The chain couples TRBV6-2 or TRBV6-3 to TRBJ2-1, with 7 bases identical to TRBD2. Germline CDR1 MNHEY, CDR2 SVGEGT. This CDR3 region has 15 residues. With 1 base clipped from V and 3 bases from J, the junction kept 3 bases outside the gene matches. The CDR3 is CASSYWGRGYNEQFF. CDR3 sequence (DNA): TGTGCCAGCAGTTACTGGGGGAGGGGCTACAATGAGCAGTTCTTC.

With regard to this clonotype: The junction differs from germline at one of its ends, possibly a read error. The V call is TRBV7-8, the J call TRBJ2-1; D is undetermined. CDR3 length: 16 residues. CDR1 SGHVS and CDR2 FQNEAQ come from the germline V gene. CDR3 coding DNA: TGTGCCACCCGGCGAACCCCGTCCTTTTCCTATAATGAGCAGTTCTTC. This codes for CATRRTPSFSYNEQFF.

This clonotype was picked up many times. V and J are TRBV29-1 and TRBJ2-7; no reliable D call. Germline values: CDR1 SQVTM, CDR2 ANQGSEA. The V gene lost 5 bases and the J gene lost 5 bases, with 16 bases spanning the gap. The CDR3 length is 13 residues. DNA of the CDR3: TGCAGCGTTTTTGACCCCTCGGAAAACGAGCAGTACTTC. This translates into CSVFDPSENEQYF.

This clonotype occurred a few times. The rearrangement links TRBV7-3 to TRBJ2-5; 7 nucleotides line up with TRBD1. The CDR3 loop spans 15 amino acids. Germline V gene lookup returns CDR1 SGHTA and CDR2 FQGTGA. V gave up 4 bases and J gave up 5 bases; unmatched junction bases: 10. CDR3 amino acids: CASSSKGAPYETQYF. DNA of the CDR3: TGTGCCAGCAGCTCCAAGGGGGCGCCGTATGAGACCCAGTACTTC.

In its sample, this clonotype was seen many times. This chain links TRBV28 with TRBJ2-7; no firm D call. This CDR3 region has 11 residues. Deletions cut 8 bases from V and 3 bases from J, with 8 bases between. CDR1 MDHEN and CDR2 SYDVKM come from the germline V gene. The CDR3 spells CASALNYEQYF. CDR3 sequence (DNA): TGTGCCAGCGCACTGAACTACGAGCAGTACTTC.

The chain employs TRBV21-1 and TRBJ2-4; TRBD2, as called in the table, went unchecked against the DNA. TRBV21-1 is tagged as a pseudogene. This CDR3 has 15 amino acids. The DNA of the CDR3 is TGTGCCAGCAGCAATGCGGCTACTGGAGGTAACATTCAGTACTTC. Translated: CASSNAATGGNIQYF.

This clonotype was seen more than once but under ten times. Without the conserved terminal phenylalanine or tryptophan, this CDR3 likely stems from a read error. The chain couples TRBV11-2 to TRBJ1-1, with 10 bases fitting TRBD1. Germline V lookup: CDR1 SGHAT, CDR2 FQNNGV. The CDR3 is 17 amino acids. CDR3 sequence (DNA): TGTGCCGGCAGCCGAATGGGGGGACAGGGGTTCGGCACTGGAGCTTTCCTT. Translating gives CAGSRMGGQGFGTGAFL.